A selection of T cell receptor beta chains follows, all from one sample in a study of blood T cells in healthy people across ages. TCRdb re-analysed the 5' RACE reads in MiXCR, keeping a single row per CDR3 protein. Of roughly 700,000 distinct CDR3 sequences detected, 32% appear once; the ten largest clones hold 15% to 17%. Sequenced input: blood. These receptors all stem from a woman aged 80 or older in good health. Both conserved end residues are part of each CDR3. D genes are given only for firm matches. Clone size is shown for a subset of rows, as once, few, many or a class of expanded clone.

j_call: TRBJ2-1
d_call: TRBD1
clone_size: many
v_call: TRBV6-5
cdr3_nt: TGTGCCAGCAGTACCGGGACAGGGAGGGGTGAGCAGTTCTTC
cdr3_aa: CASSTGTGRGEQFF

j_call: TRBJ1-5
d_call: .
clone_size: many
v_call: TRBV5-1
cdr3_nt: TGCGCCAGCAGCTTGGAAGGGGGGGATCAGCCCCAGCATTTT
cdr3_aa: CASSLEGGDQPQHF

j_call: TRBJ2-3
d_call: TRBD2
clone_size: many
v_call: TRBV20-1
cdr3_nt: TGCAGTGCCGGACTAGCGGAAAGCACAGATACGCAGTATTTT
cdr3_aa: CSAGLAESTDTQYF

j_call: TRBJ2-6
d_call: TRBD1
clone_size: many
v_call: TRBV7-3
cdr3_nt: TGTGCCAGCAGCTTGATGCAGGGGGTAGGATCTGGGGCCAACGTCCTGACTTTC
cdr3_aa: CASSLMQGVGSGANVLTF

j_call: TRBJ1-1
d_call: .
clone_size: many
v_call: TRBV4-2
cdr3_nt: TGTGCCAGCAGTCAAGGAGGGGGGGGCGTAAACACTGAAGCTTTCTTT
cdr3_aa: CASSQGGGGVNTEAFF

j_call: TRBJ2-7
d_call: TRBD1
clone_size: many
v_call: TRBV7-6
cdr3_nt: TGTGCCAGCAGCAGGACAGGGGGTTCCTACGAGCAGTACTTC
cdr3_aa: CASSRTGGSYEQYF

j_call: TRBJ2-7
d_call: .
clone_size: many
v_call: TRBV5-1
cdr3_nt: TGCGCCAGCAGCCTCCGGGAGAGGGGTTCTGGAGAGCAGTACTTC
cdr3_aa: CASSLRERGSGEQYF

j_call: TRBJ2-1
d_call: TRBD1
clone_size: many
v_call: TRBV2
cdr3_nt: TGTGCCAGCAGAACAGGGGGTTCCAATGAGCAGTTCTTC
cdr3_aa: CASRTGGSNEQFF

j_call: TRBJ2-1
d_call: TRBD2
clone_size: many
v_call: TRBV20-1
cdr3_nt: TGCAGTGCTAGAGATCCCGGCGGGGGGCGGTATGAGCAGTTCTTC
cdr3_aa: CSARDPGGGRYEQFF

j_call: TRBJ1-2
d_call: TRBD1
clone_size: .
v_call: TRBV12-3/TRBV12-4
cdr3_nt: TGTGCCAGCAGAGGTGGACAGGGGACCCTACGAGGCCACACCTTC
cdr3_aa: CASRGGQGTLRGHTF